The clone carrying this T cell receptor beta chain was seen just once. CDR3 length equals 10 residues. V was shortened by 6 bases and J by 0 bases, with 2 bases between the two germline ends. Germline V CDR1 and CDR2: SQVTM, ANQGSEA. Time point of the sample: blood at routine non-recurrence follow-up after resection. These data are taken from a study of spatial heterogeneity in lung cancer. A single record per CDR3 protein comes from TCRdb applying MiXCR to the 5' RACE reads. The sample lists 35,000 to 55,000 distinct CDR3 sequences, 10% to 15% occurring once. The sample here was PBMCs, taken at follow-up. The chain joins TRBV29-1 to TRBJ1-1; D unclear. The TCR originated in a male donor with early-stage non-small cell lung cancer. CDR3 nucleotide sequence: TGCAGCGTCTTGAACACTGAAGCTTTCTTT. This gives the protein CSVLNTEAFF.